This TCR beta chain stems from a study of cytotoxic CD8 clonotypes in ibrutinib-treated CLL. Study at large: Investigators reported some 25 partial and 2 complete responses; after median roughly 65 months, approximately 15 patients remained remitted and some 12 progressed. Whole-study findings and limits: Sampling times, which were not matched between the groups, differed between sustained-remission patients and progressing patients.

Here immunoSEQ multiplex PCR was the method, and the copy in TCRdb shows in-frame clones only, minus some. The data show roughly 200,000 clones, with around 70% seen just once and approximately 5.9% held by the top ten. This CDR3 has 14 residues. Trimming stripped 4 bases from V and 7 bases from J, with 16 bases between. Germline CDR1 LNHDA, CDR2 SQIVND (reference sequence). With regard to this clone: Its target is unknown.

V usage is TRBV19 and J usage is TRBJ1-2; no clear D. The receptor was derived from a human donor with chronic lymphocytic leukemia. Sequenced here: PBMCs, sampled after 12 months of ibrutinib treatment. DNA of the CDR3: TGTGCCAGTAGTACCCTGGGCCGGTCTGGTGGCTACACCTTC. Its protein product is CASSTLGRSGGYTF.